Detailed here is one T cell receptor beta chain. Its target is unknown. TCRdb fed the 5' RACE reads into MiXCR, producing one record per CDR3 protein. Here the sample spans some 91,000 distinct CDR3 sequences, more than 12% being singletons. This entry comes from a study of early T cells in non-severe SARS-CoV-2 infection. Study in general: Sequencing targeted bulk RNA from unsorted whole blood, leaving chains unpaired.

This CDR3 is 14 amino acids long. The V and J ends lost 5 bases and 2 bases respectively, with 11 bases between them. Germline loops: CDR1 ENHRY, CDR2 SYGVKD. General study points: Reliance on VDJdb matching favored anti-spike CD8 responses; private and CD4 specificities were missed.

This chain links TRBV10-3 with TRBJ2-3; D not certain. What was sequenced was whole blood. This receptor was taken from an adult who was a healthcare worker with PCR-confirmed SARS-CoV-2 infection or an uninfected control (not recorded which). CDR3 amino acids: CAISWQAITDTQYF. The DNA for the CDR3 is TGTGCCATCAGTTGGCAGGCGATCACAGATACGCAGTATTTT.